Presented here are 27 T cell receptor beta chains from one specimen sequenced in a study of blood T cell repertoires in COVID-19. Libraries were prepared by immunoSEQ multiplex PCR; TCRdb keeps only in-frame clonotypes and omits some of them. The data contain about 380,000 clones, around 92% of them singletons. The sequencing sample was made of peripheral blood. These receptors originate from a man between 40 and 49 years old with acute or convalescent COVID-19.

The rearrangement links TRBV28 to TRBJ1-6, with D uncertain. CDR1 and CDR2 (germline): MDHEN, SYDVKM. The V gene lost 7 bases and the J gene lost 4 bases, with 14 bases spanning the gap. The CDR3 has 15 residues. The chain's CDR3 is CASIFSGSYNSPLHF. The CDR3 nucleotides are TGTGCCAGCATTTTCTCGGGGTCTTATAATTCACCCCTCCACTTT.

J is TRBJ2-1 and V is TRBV28; a possible D gene is TRBD2 (6 bases). CDR3 length equals 13 residues. Germline V gene data show CDR1 as MDHEN and CDR2 as SYDVKM. Trimming cost V 2 bases and J 15 bases, with 17 bases left between them. The CDR3 reads CASSLKPLATWFF. The CDR3, as DNA: TGTGCCAGCAGTTTAAAGCCCCTAGCGACCTGGTTCTTC.

V and J are TRBV3-1 (or the pseudogene TRBV3-2) and TRBJ1-6, with TRBD1 matching 7 bases. The germline CDR1 and CDR2 sequences are LGHDT and YNNKEL (reference sequence). The junction had 9 bases not matched to a gene; V was cut back by 1 base and J by 3 bases. The CDR3 extends over 18 amino acids. The CDR3 loop is CASSQGIRTGRYNSPLHF. DNA of the CDR3: TGTGCCAGCAGCCAAGGGATAAGGACAGGCCGCTATAATTCACCCCTCCACTTT.

Only one count was recorded for this clone. Here the CDR3 DNA reads TGTGCCAGCAGCGCCAGGGACAGTAATTTAGAGCAGTTCTTC. Translating it yields CASSARDSNLEQFF. This chain joins TRBV7-2 and TRBJ2-1; 7 bases align to TRBD1. V trimming: 5 bases; J trimming: 10 bases; junction bases outside the gene matches: 11. From germline, CDR1 is SGHTA and CDR2 FQGNSA. This CDR3 region has 14 residues. The full variable domain, rest sourced from reference TRBV7-2 and TRBJ2-1, is GAGVSQSPSNKVTEKGKDVELRCDPISGHTALYWYRQSLGQGLEFLIYFQGNSAPDKSGLPSDRFSAERTGGSVSTLTIQRTQQEDSAVYLCASSARDSNLEQFFGPGTRLTVL.

The chain links TRBV3-1 (or the pseudogene TRBV3-2) to TRBJ1-6; no definite D call. Germline V gene data show CDR1 as LGHDT and CDR2 as YNNKEL (reference sequence). V lost 2 bases to trimming and J lost 17 bases, with 13 bases between them. The CDR3 length is 12 residues. The CDR3 sequence: CASSQNFGVIHF. In DNA form, the CDR3 reads TGTGCCAGCAGCCAAAACTTCGGGGTGATCCACTTT.

The chain couples TRBV6-6 to TRBJ1-1; no clear D. Germline lookup yields CDR1 MNHNY and CDR2 SVGAGI (reference sequence). V lost 6 bases, J lost 4 bases, and 12 bases lay in between. The CDR3 loop spans 13 amino acids. The CDR3 is CASSESFSTEAFF. The DNA for the CDR3 is TGTGCCAGCAGCGAGTCTTTTAGCACTGAAGCTTTCTTT.

This rearrangement joins TRBV10-3 to TRBJ1-2, with D possibly matching TRBD1 (5 bases). Germline V gene sequence: CDR1 ENHRY, CDR2 SYGVKD. There are 13 residues in the CDR3. The V gene lost 1 base and the J gene lost 4 bases, with 7 bases spanning the gap. The CDR3 protein is CAISEWGGYGYTF. The CDR3 nucleotides are TGTGCCATCAGTGAGTGGGGGGGCTATGGCTACACCTTC.

In this sample, this clone turned up once. The rearrangement joins TRBV13 to TRBJ2-4; TRBD2 might be the D (5 bases). CDR1 and CDR2 from the germline V gene are PRHDT and FYEKMQ (reference sequence). The CDR3 consists of 17 residues. Trimming took 0 bases from V and 2 from J, leaving 14 bases between them. The CDR3 nucleotides are TGTGCCAGCAGCTTAGGCTGGGGAGTGGGGACCAAAAACATTCAGTACTTC. It specifies CASSLGWGVGTKNIQYF.

The chain links TRBV6-4 to TRBJ2-1, with a weak D call TRBD2 (7 bases). V lost 5 bases, J lost 5 bases, and 22 bases lay in between. CDR1 and CDR2 (germline): MRHNA, SNTAGT. The length of the CDR3 is 17 residues. The CDR3 sequence is CASSRMGAGDRDNEQFF. In DNA form, the CDR3 reads TGTGCCAGCAGTCGAATGGGGGCGGGAGATCGGGACAATGAGCAGTTCTTC.

As concerns this clone: At one of its ends the junction is not consistent with the germline gene, which may arise from a read error. The CDR3 DNA sequence: TGTGCCAGCAGTTTCACGTACCAAGAGACTCAGTACTTC. It translates to CASSFTYQETQYF. V and J are TRBV28 and TRBJ2-5; D unresolved. CDR1 is MDHEN, CDR2 SYDVKM, per germline. CDR3 length: 13 residues.

The J gene is TRBJ2-6, the V gene TRBV18; D might be TRBD2 (5 bases). There are 18 residues in the CDR3. Per germline, CDR1 KGHSH and CDR2 LQKENI. V dropped 0 bases and J dropped 0 bases, with 12 bases sitting between them. The DNA for the CDR3 is TGTGCCAGCTCACCACCGAGGGATTCGTACTCTGGGGCCAACGTCCTGACTTTC. It codes for CASSPPRDSYSGANVLTF.

The rearrangement uses TRBV10-3 and TRBJ2-7; 8 bases align to TRBD1. Germline lookup yields CDR1 ENHRY and CDR2 SYGVKD. Trimming removed 9 bases from V and 4 bases from J; junction bases left unmatched: 11. The CDR3 totals 14 residues. The chain's CDR3 is CAIASGQEPYEQYF. The CDR3 DNA reads as TGTGCCATTGCCTCGGGACAGGAGCCTTACGAGCAGTACTTC.

The V and J genes are TRBV4-3 and TRBJ2-2; D might be TRBD1 (6 bases). The germline CDR1 and CDR2 sequences are LGHNA and YSLEER. V lost 3 bases to trimming and J lost 4 bases, with 24 bases between them. The CDR3 has 19 residues. The CDR3 protein is CASSQDRPRQGIPTGELFF. CDR3 nucleotides: TGCGCCAGCAGCCAGGACCGCCCCCGGCAGGGGATTCCCACCGGGGAGCTGTTTTTT.

For this clone: The sample carries other DNA sequences with the same CDR3. The chain employs TRBV28 and TRBJ1-2; D gene unclear. V was trimmed by 6 bases and J by 5 bases, leaving 4 bases between them. This CDR3 comprises 10 residues. The V gene's germline CDR1 is MDHEN and CDR2 SYDVKM. CDR3 nucleotide sequence: TGTGCCAGCAGCCAGTATGGCTACACCTTC. Protein: CASSQYGYTF.

V and J are TRBV19 and TRBJ1-1; unclear D gene. Trimming removed 5 bases from V and 3 bases from J, with 10 bases in between. Germline CDR1 LNHDA, CDR2 SQIVND (reference sequence). The CDR3 has 13 residues. The CDR3 is CASSWVGDTEAFF. The CDR3 bases are TGTGCCAGTAGTTGGGTCGGGGACACTGAAGCTTTCTTT.

The chain recombines TRBV18 with TRBJ1-4, with 7 bases matching TRBD1. Germline V gene data show CDR1 as KGHSH and CDR2 as LQKENI. The CDR3 sequence is 16 residues long. The ends lost 5 bases at V and 7 bases at J; junction bases unmatched: 13. Written as DNA, the CDR3 is TGTGCCAGCTCAGCAATTGAGGAGACAGGGAGTGAAAAACTGTTTTTT. As protein: CASSAIEETGSEKLFF.

A remark on this clone: The identical CDR3 is also encoded by other nucleotide sequences in the sample. The J gene is TRBJ1-5, the V gene TRBV28; D is undetermined. The CDR3 is 13 amino acids. V gave up 3 bases and J gave up 0 bases, with 3 bases separating them. CDR1 and CDR2 (germline): MDHEN, SYDVKM. CDR3 sequence: CASSFNSNQPQHF. CDR3 DNA sequence: TGTGCCAGCAGTTTCAATAGCAATCAGCCCCAGCATTTT.

The count of this clone is one. V gene TRBV4-1 combines with J gene TRBJ2-1; D uncertain. This CDR3 is built from 12 residues. In germline, CDR1 is MGHRA, CDR2 YSYEKL. The V gene lost 3 bases and the J gene lost 10 bases, with 10 bases spanning the gap. Here the CDR3 reads CASSQENSEQFF. Written as DNA, the CDR3 is TGCGCCAGCAGCCAGGAGAATAGCGAGCAGTTCTTC.

This clone was seen more than once but under ten times. J is TRBJ1-1 and V is TRBV20-1; tentatively, D is TRBD1 (6 bases). Trimming removed 5 bases at V and 7 bases at J, with 11 bases between. Germline V lookup: CDR1 DFQATT, CDR2 SNEGSKA (reference sequence). The CDR3 is made up of 11 amino acids. CDR3 nucleotide sequence: TGCAGTGCTCTTCGACAGGATGAAGCTTTCTTT. This encodes CSALRQDEAFF.

The chain couples TRBV3-1 (or the pseudogene TRBV3-2) to TRBJ2-7; 9 nucleotides line up with TRBD2. This CDR3 has 15 amino acids. V gave up 5 bases and J gave up 1 base; unmatched junction bases: 6. The germline gives CDR1 LGHDT, CDR2 YNNKEL (reference sequence). The CDR3 DNA follows: TGTGCCAGCAGCGCGGGAGCGGGGGGTTCCTACGAGCAGTACTTC. Residues: CASSAGAGGSYEQYF.

This clone was observed a handful of times. The rearrangement uses TRBV10-3 and TRBJ2-5; no clear D. The V gene lost 6 bases and the J gene lost 4 bases, with 18 bases spanning the gap. From germline, CDR1 is ENHRY and CDR2 SYGVKD. The CDR3 sequence is 15 residues long. The CDR3 reads CAIRATTTARETQYF. CDR3 nucleotides: TGTGCCATCAGGGCAACTACGACTGCGCGAGAGACCCAGTACTTC.

The J gene is TRBJ1-6, the V gene TRBV30; D is undetermined. CDR3 length: 15 amino acids. V was clipped by 1 base and J by 7 bases, with 14 bases between them. Germline V gene lookup returns CDR1 GTSNPN and CDR2 SVGIG (reference sequence). The CDR3 region has the DNA TGTGCCTGGAGTGCAGCGAAGGCCCAAAATTCACCCCTCCACTTT. Its protein is CAWSAAKAQNSPLHF.

This clone came up once. The rearrangement joins TRBV10-1 to TRBJ2-1; 13 bases align to TRBD2. V trimming: 6 bases; J trimming: 7 bases; junction bases outside the gene matches: 6. The CDR3 consists of 15 residues. CDR1 is WNHNN, CDR2 SYGVQD, per germline (reference sequence). CDR3 DNA sequence: TGCGCCAGCAGCTTAGGGACTAGCGGGATTAATGAGCAGTTCTTC. Translated, it gives CASSLGTSGINEQFF.

The chain has TRBV5-1 and TRBJ2-4; 9 nucleotides agree with TRBD2. This CDR3 is 14 amino acids long. V was pared by 7 bases and J by 8 bases, with 10 bases of the junction left unmatched. The germline V gene has CDR1 SGHRS and CDR2 YFSETQ. CDR3 coding DNA: TGCGCCAGCCCCTCGGCGGGGGGGCCGCACATTCAGTACTTC. Protein sequence: CASPSAGGPHIQYF.

J is TRBJ1-2 and V is TRBV28, with D unresolved. The CDR3 sequence is 11 residues long. V was pared by 3 bases and J by 3 bases, with 2 bases between. Germline assignment: CDR1 MDHEN and CDR2 SYDVKM. The CDR3 here is CASSFYYGYTF. CDR3 nucleotides: TGTGCCAGCAGTTTCTACTATGGCTACACCTTC.

The J gene is TRBJ1-2, the V gene TRBV6-5; tentative D call: TRBD1 (6 bases). Looked up from germline, CDR1 is MNHEY and CDR2 is SVGAGI. This CDR3 spans 12 amino acids. Trimming cost V 7 bases and J 8 bases, with 14 bases left between them. CDR3 region: CASNVGGGGYTF. The CDR3 region has the DNA TGTGCCAGCAATGTAGGGGGAGGGGGCTACACCTTC.

The rearrangement uses TRBV5-1 and TRBJ2-2, with 7 bases aligning to TRBD1. Unmatched junction bases numbered 5, after V lost 3 bases and J lost 0 bases. The length of the CDR3 is 16 residues. Per germline, CDR1 SGHRS and CDR2 YFSETQ. The CDR3 region is CASSSTGTANTGELFF. DNA of the CDR3: TGCGCCAGCAGCTCAACCGGGACAGCGAACACCGGGGAGCTGTTTTTT. Full variable domain (missing parts from reference TRBV5-1 and TRBJ2-2): KAGVTQTPRYLIKTRGQQVTLSCSPISGHRSVSWYQQTPGQGLQFLFEYFSETQRNKGNFPGRFSGRQFSNSRSEMNVSTLELGDSALYLCASSSTGTANTGELFFGEGSRLTVL.